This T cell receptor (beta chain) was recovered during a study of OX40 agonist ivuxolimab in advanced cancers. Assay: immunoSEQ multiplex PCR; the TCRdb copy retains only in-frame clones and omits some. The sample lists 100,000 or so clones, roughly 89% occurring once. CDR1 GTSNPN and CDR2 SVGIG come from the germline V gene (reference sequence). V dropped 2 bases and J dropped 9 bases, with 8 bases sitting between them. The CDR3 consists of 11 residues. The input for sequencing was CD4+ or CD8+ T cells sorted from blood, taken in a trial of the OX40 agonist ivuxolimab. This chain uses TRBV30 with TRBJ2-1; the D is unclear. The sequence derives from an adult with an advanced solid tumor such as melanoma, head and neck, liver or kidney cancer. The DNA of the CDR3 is TGTGCCTGGAGTAGAGGCACTGAGCAGTTCTTC. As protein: CAWSRGTEQFF.